This passage covers 7 T cell receptor beta chains from one sample sequenced in a study of blood T cell repertoires in COVID-19. This table comes from immunoSEQ multiplex PCR, and its TCRdb copy is limited to in-frame clones, with some not included. The table lists fewer than 85,000 clones, 75% to 85% of them singletons. The sequencing input was peripheral blood. These receptors came from a woman aged 60-75 years with acute or convalescent COVID-19.

This clone has a single count. The chain combines TRBV6-4 with TRBJ1-2; TRBD1 matches 11 bases. This CDR3 comprises 18 residues. Germline values: CDR1 MRHNA, CDR2 SNTAGT. The trim removed 2 bases at V and 4 bases at J, leaving 12 bases unmatched. The CDR3 protein is CASSDVPGTGGSTYGYTF. CDR3 sequence (DNA): TGTGCCAGCAGTGACGTCCCCGGGACAGGGGGTTCTACCTATGGCTACACCTTC.

The chain has TRBV25-1 and TRBJ1-2, with 7 bases that match TRBD1. The CDR3 has 14 amino acids. Losses at the gene ends were 3 bases for V and 4 bases for J; bases not matched to a gene: 5. Germline CDR1 MGHDK, CDR2 SYGVNS. The CDR3 spells CASSDQGGPYGYTF. The CDR3 nucleotides read TGTGCCAGCAGTGATCAGGGGGGACCCTATGGCTACACCTTC.

This sequence joins TRBV9 and TRBJ2-1; D not resolved. Germline loops: CDR1 SGDLS, CDR2 YYNGEE. The V and J ends lost 0 bases and 8 bases respectively, with 6 bases between them. This CDR3 comprises 12 residues. Here the CDR3 reads CASSVGNYEQFF. CDR3 nucleotide sequence: TGTGCCAGCAGCGTAGGTAACTATGAGCAGTTCTTC.

The V call is TRBV5-5, the J call TRBJ1-5, with D tentatively TRBD1 (5 bases). The V end was cut by 2 bases, the J end by 5 bases, with 20 bases between. Germline V gene sequence: CDR1 SGHKS, CDR2 YYEKEE (reference sequence). The CDR3 loop spans 17 amino acids. CDR3 coding DNA: TGTGCCAGCAGCTTTTTCGACAGTCACCTTTCGGATCAGCCCCAGCATTTT. This sequence encodes CASSFFDSHLSDQPQHF.

The V and J genes are TRBV20-1 and TRBJ2-1; no firm D call. V was clipped by 3 bases and J by 0 bases, with 12 bases between them. CDR3 length: 15 residues. CDR1 DFQATT and CDR2 SNEGSKA come from the germline V gene (reference sequence). CDR3 in DNA: TGCAGTGCTAGTGGGCGGATGAGCTCCTACAATGAGCAGTTCTTC. It codes for CSASGRMSSYNEQFF.

The chain couples TRBV9 to TRBJ1-2, with D maybe TRBD1 (6 bases). Germline CDR1 reads SGDLS; CDR2 reads YYNGEE. The CDR3 has 16 residues. The V and J ends lost 3 bases and 1 base respectively, with 16 bases between them. CDR3 coding DNA: TGTGCCAGCAGCGGTGTTCCGGGACAACGTAACTATGGCTACACCTTC. The encoded protein is CASSGVPGQRNYGYTF.

The rearrangement joins TRBV6-5 to TRBJ2-6; TRBD1 aligns across 8 bases. The germline V gene encodes CDR1 MNHEY and CDR2 SVGAGI. CDR3 length: 14 amino acids. The trim removed 7 bases at V and 4 bases at J, leaving 3 bases unmatched. CDR3 residues: CASNQGAGANVLTF. The CDR3 DNA sequence: TGTGCCAGCAACCAGGGGGCAGGGGCCAACGTCCTGACTTTC.